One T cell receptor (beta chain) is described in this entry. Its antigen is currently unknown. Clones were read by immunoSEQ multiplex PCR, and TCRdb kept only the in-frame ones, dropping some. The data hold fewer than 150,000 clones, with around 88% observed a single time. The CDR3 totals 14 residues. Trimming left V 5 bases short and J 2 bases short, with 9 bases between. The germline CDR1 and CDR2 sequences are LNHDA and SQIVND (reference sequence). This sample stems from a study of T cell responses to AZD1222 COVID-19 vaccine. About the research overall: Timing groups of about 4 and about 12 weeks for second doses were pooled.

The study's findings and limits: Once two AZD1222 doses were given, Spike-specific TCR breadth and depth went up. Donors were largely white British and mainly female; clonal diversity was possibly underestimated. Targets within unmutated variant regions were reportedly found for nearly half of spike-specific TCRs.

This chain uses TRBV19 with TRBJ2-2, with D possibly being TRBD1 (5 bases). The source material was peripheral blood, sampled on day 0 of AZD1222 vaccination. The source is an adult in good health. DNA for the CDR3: TGTGCCAGTAGTTTGACAGTTAACACCGGGGAGCTGTTTTTT. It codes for CASSLTVNTGELFF.